The 7 T cell receptor beta chains below come from one sample, sequenced in a study of cytomegalovirus exposure and HLA in healthy donors (TCRdb year 2017). The library relied on the immunoSEQ multiplex PCR assay. A mixture of 60 forward primers for TCR Vbeta segments and 13 reverse primers for TCR Jbeta segments was used in the multiplex PCR. TCRdb obtained this table from immuneACCESS and retained in-frame rearrangements with V and J assigned. These tables miss some clones; where compared with another copy, unresolved V genes account for less than half of the shortfall, and the remainder is unexplained. Within this sample are under 200,000 clones, with around four fifths of them counted one time only. In total, the top ten clones hold 1.7% of the sample. Input material: PBMCs. The receptors here all came from a man in his forties in good health and CMV-seropositive.

The genes are TRBV4-1 and TRBJ2-1, with 8 positions matching TRBD2. The germline CDR1 and CDR2 sequences are MGHRA and YSYEKL. The CDR3 extends over 17 amino acids. J gave up 8 bases and V 0 bases, and 12 bases lay outside the gene matches. The CDR3 sequence is CASSQDGAGGVEDEQFF. CDR3 in DNA: TGCGCCAGCAGCCAAGATGGGGCGGGAGGTGTCGAGGATGAGCAGTTCTTC.

The chain is built from TRBV5-1 and TRBJ1-5; D is perhaps TRBD1 (6 bases). Germline V gene sequence: CDR1 SGHRS, CDR2 YFSETQ. The CDR3 totals 18 residues. The V gene lost 0 bases and the J gene lost 1 base, with 17 bases spanning the gap. The CDR3: CASSLGVRGSKSNQPQHF. The CDR3 nucleotides are TGCGCCAGCAGCTTGGGGGTCAGGGGATCAAAAAGCAATCAGCCCCAGCATTTT.

The V and J genes are TRBV6-1 and TRBJ1-1; 8 bases line up with TRBD1. In germline, CDR1 is MNHNS, CDR2 SASEGT. CDR3 length: 14 amino acids. The V and J ends lost 6 bases and 13 bases, in that order; junction bases with no gene match: 16. The CDR3 nucleotides are TGTGCCAGCAGCCTACCGGACAGGGATCGAGTAGGTTTCTTT. It yields the protein CASSLPDRDRVGFF.

The rearrangement links TRBV6-1 to TRBJ1-2, with 7 bases identical to TRBD1. The junction had 4 bases not matched to a gene; V was cut back by 4 bases and J by 2 bases. The CDR3 covers 14 residues. CDR1 is MNHNS, CDR2 SASEGT, per germline. The CDR3 sequence: CASSGQGRNYGYTF. The CDR3 region has the DNA TGTGCCAGCAGTGGACAGGGACGGAACTATGGCTACACCTTC.

The V and J genes are TRBV5-8 and TRBJ1-5, with 11 positions matching TRBD1. Losses at the gene ends were 0 bases for V and 7 bases for J; bases not matched to a gene: 3. The CDR3 is 15 amino acids. Germline V gene sequence: CDR1 SGHTS, CDR2 YDEGEE. The DNA of the CDR3 is TGTGCCAGCAGCTTGGGGACAGGGGGCGGCCAGCCCCAGCATTTT. This gives the protein CASSLGTGGGQPQHF.

This clone has more than one count but fewer than ten. The chain carries TRBV6-1 and TRBJ1-4; 8 bases match TRBD1. There are 15 residues in the CDR3. CDR1 MNHNS and CDR2 SASEGT come from the germline V gene. The trim removed 2 bases at V and 7 bases at J, leaving 6 bases unmatched. Here the CDR3 reads CASSEFQGAAEKLFF. CDR3 DNA sequence: TGTGCCAGCAGTGAATTTCAGGGGGCGGCTGAAAAACTGTTTTTT.

This sequence joins TRBV5-4 and TRBJ2-2, with 12 bases aligning to TRBD2. Germline-derived CDR1 and CDR2 are SGHNT and YYREEE (reference sequence). The CDR3 sequence is 16 residues long. V trimming: 0 bases; J trimming: 7 bases; junction bases outside the gene matches: 4. The CDR3 nucleotides are TGTGCCAGCAGCTTGGCCGGGACTAGCGGGCTCGGGGAGCTGTTTTTT. It encodes CASSLAGTSGLGELFF.